This entry features one T cell receptor (beta chain) sequence. Antigen: not known. This sample was taken from a study of somatic mutations in cytotoxic T cells in rheumatoid arthritis. At the level of the study: Patient blood was drawn as 30 ml EDTA; the draw came right after diagnosis and before any treatment.

The CDR3 runs to 14 residues. The germline V and J ends were trimmed by 0 bases and 9 bases, with 12 bases remaining between them. The germline gives CDR1 SEHNR, CDR2 FQNEAQ (reference sequence). As processed by the authors: Seldom did patient CD8+ clones exceeding 1% match published virus-specific TCRB sequences. Measured with immunoSEQ multiplex PCR; TCRdb has only the in-frame clones, and not every one. The V and J calls and clone size come from that table; D and trimming were worked out from the DNA. The table lists about 15,000 clones, over 60% of them singletons. Study results and caveats: Nothing was done to adjust for multiple comparisons when TRBV07 showed up slightly less in rheumatoid arthritis patients.

V usage is TRBV7-9 and J usage is TRBJ2-1; the D gene is possibly TRBD2 (5 bases). The receptor's source is an adult with rheumatoid arthritis. Specimen: CD8+ T cells sorted from blood. The CDR3 nucleotides read TGTGCCAGCAGCTTAGCGAGGGCGATGGGTGAGCAGTTCTTC. Its translation: CASSLARAMGEQFF.